This TCR beta chain was captured by sequencing in a study of CD8+ T cells in alopecia areata. Regarding treatment: oral pan-JAK inhibitor, 5-10 mg twice daily. PBMCs provided sorted CD4+ and CD8+ T cells. In the case of this clone: Antigen: not known.

cDNA reverse transcribed from extracted RNA served as the sequencing template. TCRdb's table, derived via immunoSEQ multiplex PCR, lists solely in-frame clones and lacks some. The sample shows approximately 200,000 clones, about 40% of them seen only once. The study, taken as a whole, reports: Among the 100 top clones, expanded CD8+ clones, like scalp clonality, were significantly decreased by tofacitinib. The study found that many expanded lesional clones persisted in scalp and blood during tofacitinib.

Per germline, CDR1 SQVTM and CDR2 ANQGSEA. Trimming took 7 bases from V and 3 from J; bases not matched to a gene: 8. The length of the CDR3 is 13 residues. Sequenced material: CD4+ T cells sorted from blood, taken at approximately week 36, from a patient treated with tofacitinib. The clonotype was recovered from a human donor with alopecia areata. J is TRBJ2-7 and V is TRBV29-1; TRBD2 aligns across 8 bases. The CDR3 is CSASSGSGYEQYF. CDR3 coding DNA: TGCAGCGCCTCGAGCGGGAGTGGCTACGAGCAGTACTTC.